This T cell receptor beta chain is drawn from a study of CD8 T cells in ankylosing spondylitis. The TCR beta libraries were generated through quantitative 5'-RACE incorporating molecular barcodes. TCRdb passed the 5' RACE reads through MiXCR, listing each CDR3 protein once. This table has about 240,000 distinct CDR3 sequences, about 11% appearing once. This CDR3 comprises 20 residues. Germline CDR1 reads KGHDR; CDR2 reads SFDVKD. The ends lost 5 bases at V and 4 bases at J; junction bases unmatched: 22. This clonotype has at least ten counts. The sequence came from a male donor with ankylosing spondylitis or in good health (not recorded which). The material sequenced was blood, either unsorted or a sorted T cell fraction (not recorded which). The chain recombines TRBV24-1 with TRBJ2-5; TRBD1 matches 9 bases. The CDR3: CATSGQSVTGQGDFGETQYF. The CDR3 bases are TGTGCCACCAGTGGACAAAGCGTAACGGGACAGGGAGATTTTGGAGAGACCCAGTACTTC.